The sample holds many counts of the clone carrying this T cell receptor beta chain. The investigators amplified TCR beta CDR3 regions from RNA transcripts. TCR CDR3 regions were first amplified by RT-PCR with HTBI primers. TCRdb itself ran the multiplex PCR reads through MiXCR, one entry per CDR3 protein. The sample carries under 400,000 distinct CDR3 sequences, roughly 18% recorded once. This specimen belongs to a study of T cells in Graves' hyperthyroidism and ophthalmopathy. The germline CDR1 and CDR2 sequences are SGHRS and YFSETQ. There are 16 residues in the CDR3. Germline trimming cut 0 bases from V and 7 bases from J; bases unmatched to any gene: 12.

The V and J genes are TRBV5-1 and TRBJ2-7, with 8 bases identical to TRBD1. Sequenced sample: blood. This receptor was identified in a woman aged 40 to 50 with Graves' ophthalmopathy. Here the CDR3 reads CASSLAVGQALREQYF. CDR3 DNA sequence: TGCGCCAGCAGCTTGGCCGTGGGACAGGCGTTGAGGGAGCAGTACTTC.